This T cell receptor (beta chain) was retrieved from a study of T-cell memory formation after mild COVID-19. CDR1 and CDR2 from the germline V gene are SGHDT and YYEEEE. The V and J ends lost 0 bases and 1 base respectively, with 13 bases between them. CDR3 length equals 16 residues. Via MiXCR, TCRdb re-called the 5' RACE reads, giving one row per CDR3 protein. Here the sample spans 250,000 to 350,000 distinct CDR3 sequences, roughly 13% being singletons. The V call is TRBV5-6, the J call TRBJ1-1; no firm D call. This sequence was found in a man aged 18 to 30 who had mild COVID-19 (a few samples of this study predate the infection). Cell type and time point are not known. Sequenced material: PBMCs or a T cell subset sorted from them (not recorded which). CDR3 residues: CASSLVANRGNTEAFF. In DNA, the CDR3 is TGTGCCAGCAGCTTGGTGGCGAACCGGGGGAACACTGAAGCTTTCTTT.